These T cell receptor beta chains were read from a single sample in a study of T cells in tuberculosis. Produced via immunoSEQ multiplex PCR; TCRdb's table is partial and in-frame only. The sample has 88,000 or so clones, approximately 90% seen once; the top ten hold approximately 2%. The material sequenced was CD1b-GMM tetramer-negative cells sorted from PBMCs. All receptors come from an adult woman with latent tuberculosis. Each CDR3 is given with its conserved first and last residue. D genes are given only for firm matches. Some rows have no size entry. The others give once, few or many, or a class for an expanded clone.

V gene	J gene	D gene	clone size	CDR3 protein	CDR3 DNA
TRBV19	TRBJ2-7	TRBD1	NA	CASSNPRDRGADEQYF	TGTGCCAGTAGTAACCCCCGGGACAGGGGCGCCGACGAGCAGTACTTC
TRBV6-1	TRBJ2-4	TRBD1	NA	CASSETGTAAKNIQYF	TGTGCCAGCAGTGAGACGGGGACAGCAGCCAAAAACATTCAGTACTTC
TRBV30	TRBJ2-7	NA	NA	CAWSDLGRITYEQYF	TGTGCCTGGAGTGACCTGGGGAGGATTACCTACGAGCAGTACTTC
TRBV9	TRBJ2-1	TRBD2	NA	CASSAGGDGEQFF	TGTGCCAGCAGCGCCGGGGGGGACGGTGAGCAGTTCTTC
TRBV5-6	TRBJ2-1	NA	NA	CASSLQGSWEQFF	TGTGCCAGCAGTCTTCAGGGGAGCTGGGAGCAGTTCTTC
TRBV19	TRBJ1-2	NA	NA	CASSIDKNYGYTF	TGTGCCAGTAGTATTGACAAGAACTATGGCTACACCTTC
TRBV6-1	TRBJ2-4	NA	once	CASSRQIAKNIQYF	TGTGCCAGCAGTCGCCAGATAGCCAAAAACATTCAGTACTTC
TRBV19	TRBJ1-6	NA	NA	CASSNRTDNSPLHF	TGTGCCAGTAGTAATCGGACAGACAATTCACCCCTCCACTTT
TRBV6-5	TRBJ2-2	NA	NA	CASSATRTVTGELFF	TGTGCCAGCAGCGCCACACGGACAGTTACCGGGGAGCTGTTTTTT
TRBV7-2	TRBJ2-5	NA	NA	CASSVSAGDATQYF	TGTGCCAGCAGTGTGTCCGCAGGGGATGCGACCCAGTACTTC
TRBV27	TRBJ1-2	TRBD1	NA	CASSQDRLYYGYTF	TGTGCCAGCAGCCAGGACAGGCTTTACTATGGCTACACCTTC
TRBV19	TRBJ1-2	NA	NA	CASSSGGNSGYTF	TGTGCCAGTAGTAGTGGGGGGAATAGCGGCTACACCTTC
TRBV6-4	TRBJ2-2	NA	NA	CASSPHIGRTGELSF	TGTGCCAGCAGTCCCCATATCGGTCGGACCGGGGAGCTGTCTTTT
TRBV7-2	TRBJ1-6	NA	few	CASSLAAGEPSPLHF	TGTGCCAGCAGCTTAGCGGCAGGGGAGCCTTCACCCCTCCACTTT
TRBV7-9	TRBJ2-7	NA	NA	CASRGRDFHEQYF	TGTGCCAGCCGGGGCCGGGACTTCCACGAGCAGTACTTC
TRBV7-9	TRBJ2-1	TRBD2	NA	CASSFSGGSYNEQFF	TGTGCCAGCAGTTTTAGCGGGGGGTCCTACAATGAGCAGTTCTTC
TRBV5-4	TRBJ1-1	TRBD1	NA	CASGDRGKTEAFF	TGTGCCAGCGGGGACAGGGGGAAGACTGAAGCTTTCTTT
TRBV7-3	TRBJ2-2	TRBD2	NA	CASSPNGGGTGELFF	TGTGCCAGCAGCCCCAACGGCGGGGGCACCGGGGAGCTGTTTTTT
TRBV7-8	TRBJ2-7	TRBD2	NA	CASSYIGGGSYEQYF	TGTGCCAGCAGCTACATAGGCGGGGGAAGCTACGAGCAGTACTTC
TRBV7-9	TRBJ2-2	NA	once	CASSLLEGFTGELFF	TGTGCCAGCAGCCTCCTGGAGGGATTCACCGGGGAGCTGTTTTTT
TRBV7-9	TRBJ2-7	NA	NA	CASSLVGDQGLWDEQYF	TGTGCCAGCAGCTTAGTGGGGGATCAGGGGCTTTGGGACGAGCAGTACTTC
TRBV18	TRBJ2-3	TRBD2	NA	CASLRGGTDTQYF	TGTGCCAGCCTGCGGGGGGGCACAGATACGCAGTATTTT
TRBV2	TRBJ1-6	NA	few	CASSERGFNSPLHF	TGTGCCAGCAGTGAGAGAGGCTTTAATTCACCCCTCCACTTT
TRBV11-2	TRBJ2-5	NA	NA	CASSERFASSETQYF	TGTGCCAGCAGCGAGCGGTTTGCGAGTTCGGAGACCCAGTACTTC
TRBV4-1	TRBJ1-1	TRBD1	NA	CASKEDRATEAFF	TGCGCCAGCAAAGAGGACAGGGCCACTGAAGCTTTCTTT
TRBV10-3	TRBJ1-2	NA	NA	CAISESGVVYGYTF	TGTGCCATCAGTGAGTCGGGCGTTGTCTATGGCTACACCTTC
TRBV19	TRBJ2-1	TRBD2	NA	CASSIRLAVKQFF	TGTGCCAGTAGTATAAGACTAGCGGTAAAGCAGTTCTTC
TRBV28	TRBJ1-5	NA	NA	CASSFQASGNQPQHF	TGTGCCAGCAGTTTCCAGGCCTCTGGCAATCAGCCCCAGCATTTT
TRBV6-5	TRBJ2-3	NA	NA	CATREDGDYTDTQYF	TGTGCCACCAGAGAGGACGGTGACTACACAGATACGCAGTATTTT
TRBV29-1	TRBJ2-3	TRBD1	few	CSTSWTGGILDTQYF	TGCAGCACGTCTTGGACAGGGGGCATATTAGATACGCAGTATTTT
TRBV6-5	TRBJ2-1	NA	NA	CASSPRVHEQFF	TGTGCCAGCAGCCCCAGGGTCCATGAGCAGTTCTTC
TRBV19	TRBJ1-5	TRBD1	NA	CASSIGAGGGNQPQHF	TGTGCCAGTAGTATAGGGGCAGGGGGAGGCAATCAGCCCCAGCATTTT
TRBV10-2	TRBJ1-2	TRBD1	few	CASSGTGTDRIGAYGYTF	TGCGCCAGCAGTGGGACGGGAACGGACAGGATAGGGGCCTATGGCTACACCTTC
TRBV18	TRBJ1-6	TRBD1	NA	CASSPPDRGRNSPLHF	TGTGCCAGCTCACCACCGGACAGGGGGAGGAATTCACCCCTCCACTTT
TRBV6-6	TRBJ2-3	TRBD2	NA	CASRTLERGSQYF	TGTGCCAGCAGGACCCTCGAGCGGGGCTCGCAGTATTTT
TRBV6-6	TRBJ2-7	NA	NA	CASSDGAGTYEQYF	TGTGCCAGCAGTGATGGGGCGGGGACCTACGAGCAGTACTTC
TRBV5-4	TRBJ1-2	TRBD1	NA	CASSVDRVYGYTF	TGTGCCAGCAGCGTAGACAGGGTCTATGGCTACACCTTC
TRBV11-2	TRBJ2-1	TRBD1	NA	CASSSIWGQGSSEQFF	TGTGCCAGCAGCTCTATTTGGGGACAGGGGTCTAGTGAGCAGTTCTTC
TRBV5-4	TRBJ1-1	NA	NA	CASSLAGGGTEAFF	TGTGCCAGCAGCTTGGCCGGGGGAGGGACTGAAGCTTTCTTT
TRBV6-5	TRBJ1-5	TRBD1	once	CASRKDRAFGQPQHF	TGTGCCAGCAGAAAGGACAGGGCCTTCGGGCAGCCCCAGCATTTT
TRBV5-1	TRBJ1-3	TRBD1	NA	CASSADRGPGNTIYF	TGCGCCAGCAGCGCCGACAGGGGGCCTGGAAACACCATATATTTT
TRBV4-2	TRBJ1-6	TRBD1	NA	CASSQEGTGSNNSPLHF	TGTGCCAGCAGCCAAGAAGGGACAGGGTCCAATAATTCACCCCTCCACTTT
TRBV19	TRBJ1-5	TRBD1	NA	CASQGAGGASNQPQHF	TGTGCCAGCCAGGGGGCAGGGGGTGCTTCCAATCAGCCCCAGCATTTT
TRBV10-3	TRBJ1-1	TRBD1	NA	CAINEGQGDTEAFF	TGTGCCATCAACGAGGGACAGGGGGACACTGAAGCTTTCTTT
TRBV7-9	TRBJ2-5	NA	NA	CASTRSGGRGETQYF	TGTGCCAGCACTCGCAGTGGGGGGCGGGGGGAGACCCAGTACTTC
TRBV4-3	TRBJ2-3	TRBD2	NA	CASSQGVGLALGDTQYF	TGCGCCAGCAGCCAAGGCGTGGGACTAGCGCTAGGAGATACGCAGTATTTT
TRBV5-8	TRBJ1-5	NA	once	CASSFLLWANSNQPQHF	TGTGCCAGCAGCTTCCTTCTCTGGGCAAATAGCAATCAGCCCCAGCATTTT
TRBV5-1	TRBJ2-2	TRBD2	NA	CASSLRPGLAETGELFF	TGCGCCAGCAGCCTGCGCCCGGGACTAGCGGAAACCGGGGAGCTGTTTTTT
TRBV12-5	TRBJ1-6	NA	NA	CASGPGQGNSPLHF	TGTGCTAGTGGCCCGGGACAAGGTAATTCACCCCTCCACTTT
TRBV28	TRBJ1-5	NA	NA	CASSDQPQHF	TGTGCCAGCAGCGATCAGCCCCAGCATTTT
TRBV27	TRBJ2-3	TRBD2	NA	CASSLAGGRTDTQYF	TGTGCCAGCAGCTTAGCGGGGGGGCGGACAGATACGCAGTATTTT
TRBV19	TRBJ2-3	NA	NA	CASRPGVGGSPDTQYF	TGTGCCAGTAGGCCCGGTGTGGGGGGATCTCCAGATACGCAGTATTTT
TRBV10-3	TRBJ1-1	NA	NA	CAISEASMNTEAFF	TGTGCCATCAGTGAAGCTTCCATGAACACTGAAGCTTTCTTT
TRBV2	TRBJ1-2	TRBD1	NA	CASSEGRTGIYGYTF	TGTGCCAGCAGTGAAGGCCGGACAGGGATCTATGGCTACACCTTC
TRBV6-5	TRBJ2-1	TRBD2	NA	CASSPRLAGGPEQFF	TGTGCCAGCAGTCCGAGACTAGCGGGGGGGCCTGAGCAGTTCTTC
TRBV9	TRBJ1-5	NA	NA	CASSVGQFDQPQHF	TGTGCCAGCAGCGTAGGGCAGTTCGATCAGCCCCAGCATTTT